The 3 T cell receptor beta chains presented below share a single source sample, sequenced in a study of neurological immune-mediated disorders. Using its own MiXCR run on the 5' RACE reads, TCRdb lists one record per CDR3 protein. The profile shows fewer than 60,000 distinct CDR3 sequences, around 4% of them singletons. Sequenced sample: PBMCs. The receptors were sampled from a man aged 55 to 69 with multiple sclerosis.

Only a few counts were recorded for this clonotype. This could be a read error, since a much larger clone is one nucleotide away. This chain joins TRBV7-9 and TRBJ2-7; D may be TRBD1 or TRBD2 (5 bases each). Germline V gene sequence: CDR1 SEHNR, CDR2 FQNEAQ (reference sequence). This CDR3 has 12 residues. CDR3 coding DNA: TGTGACAGCAGCTTGGGACCTCTCGAGCAGTACTTC. Amino acids: CDSSLGPLEQYF.

In this sample, this clonotype turned up many times. V gene TRBV25-1 combines with J gene TRBJ2-2, with unresolved D. The CDR3 spans 14 residues. Trimming shortened V by 3 bases and J by 6 bases, and 11 bases separated the two germline ends. Germline V gives CDR1 MGHDK, CDR2 SYGVNS. The CDR3 is CASSDPYMAGELFF. The CDR3 coding sequence is TGTGCCAGCAGTGATCCTTACATGGCCGGGGAGCTGTTTTTT.

The rearrangement links TRBV29-1 to TRBJ2-5, with TRBD1 matching 7 bases. Germline CDR1 reads SQVTM; CDR2 reads ANQGSEA. Trimming removed 1 base from V and 3 bases from J; junction bases left unmatched: 5. CDR3 length: 14 amino acids. This chain's CDR3 is CSVEARDRKETQYF. In nucleotides, the CDR3 is TGCAGCGTTGAAGCCCGGGACAGAAAAGAGACCCAGTACTTC.